This T cell receptor (beta chain) appears in the sequencing data of a study of blood T cell repertoires in COVID-19. Study-wide background: Both acute and convalescent COVID-19 samples were obtained from the United States, Italy and Spain. Nucleic acid was either cDNA or gDNA, and it came from T cells, B-cell-depleted T cells, or PBMCs.

Looked up from germline, CDR1 is MNHNS and CDR2 is SASEGT. The V end lost 3 bases, the J end lost 4 bases, and 12 bases lay between the germline ends. CDR3 size: 14 residues. As handled by the study authors: Reference gene primer amplification yielded estimated nucleated cell counts. The assay was immunoSEQ multiplex PCR, and TCRdb's table has in-frame clones only and misses some. V and J calls plus clone size are reproduced from that table; the DNA served to infer D and trimming. The repertoire has 150,000 to 200,000 clones, around four fifths of them found once; the top ten carry approximately 18%.

This clonotype was sampled from a woman in her 70s who had recovered from COVID-19. This rearrangement joins TRBV6-1 to TRBJ1-1; D unclear. Material for sequencing was peripheral blood. In DNA, the CDR3 is TGTGCCAGCAGTGACCCCTCGGAGGCCACTGAAGCTTTCTTT. Amino acid sequence: CASSDPSEATEAFF.